This record concerns one T cell receptor beta chain sequence. TCRdb's copy holds only in-frame clones and misses some; the assay was immunoSEQ multiplex PCR. The repertoire has about 7,400 clones, around 68% of them found once; the top ten carry 9% to 9.5%. These data belong to a study of graft-versus-host responses after intestinal transplantation. Graft material was processed, releasing intraepithelial and lamina propria lymphocytes. The length of the CDR3 is 14 residues. The V end was cut by 6 bases, the J end by 4 bases, with 13 bases between. V usage is TRBV23-1 and J usage is TRBJ1-3; no clear D gene. TRBV23-1 is identified as an open reading frame with a role that is uncertain. The material sequenced was ileum tissue, taken around 440 days after transplant. The TCR was taken from a human patient who received an intestinal transplant, so some T cells may come from the graft donor. CDR3 in amino acids: CASRTRESGNTIYF. The CDR3 DNA sequence: TGCGCCAGCAGGACACGGGAATCGGGAAACACCATATATTTT.